This TCR beta chain was observed in a study of cytomegalovirus exposure and HLA in healthy donors. With 60 Vbeta and 13 Jbeta primers, the PCR was carried out. In the original processing: About 12 million shared chains were among the 80 million or so unique TCR beta chains that a later analysis counted. Profiling relied on immunoSEQ multiplex PCR, and the TCRdb table lists in-frame clones only, not all of them. For V, J and clone size, that table is used; D and trimming come from the DNA. The sample has fewer than 110,000 clones; over 70% are singletons. Germline V gives CDR1 MDHEN, CDR2 SYDVKM. This CDR3 has 14 amino acids. V lost 6 bases, J lost 2 bases, and 4 bases stayed unmatched.

The TCR comes from a man aged 50 to 60 in good health and CMV-seronegative. The genes are TRBV28 and TRBJ2-5; 9 nucleotides line up with TRBD1. The sample taken for sequencing was PBMCs. The CDR3 nucleotides are TGTGCCAGCAGCAGGGACAGGGCTCAAGAGACCCAGTACTTC. It specifies CASSRDRAQETQYF.